This T cell receptor (beta chain) was documented in a study of regulatory dendritic cells for organ transplantation. Study outcomes and limitations: Mature dendritic cells appeared to drive more memory CD8+ clonal expansion than regulatory ones. Of resting T cell subsets, memory CD8+ had the most alloreactive clonotypes.

Turning to this clone: Its antigen is unidentified.

V shed 2 bases, J shed 3 bases, and the junction held 10 bases outside the gene matches. The CDR3 has 16 amino acids. Looked up from germline, CDR1 is SEHNR and CDR2 is FQNEAQ (reference sequence). Sorted T cells were CFSE-labeled and cultured 5 days with allogeneic regulatory or mature dendritic cells at 1:10. Naive CD45RA+ and memory CD45RO+ CD4+ or CD8+ T cells were FACS-sorted. Sequencing was performed with immunoSEQ multiplex PCR; in TCRdb, only in-frame clones are kept and a portion is missing. The sample lists about 21,000 clones, 85% occurring once. This clonotype originated in a human donor in good health. The V and J genes are TRBV7-9 and TRBJ2-7, with TRBD1 matching over 7 bases. The sequencing sample was made of naive CD4+ T cells from blood cultured with dendritic cells. As to subset: CD45RA+ naive T cells. The CDR3 coding sequence is TGTGCCAGCAGCTTATGGCAGAGACAGGGTATCTACGAGCAGTACTTC. The encoded protein is CASSLWQRQGIYEQYF.